This T cell receptor (beta chain) originates from a study of identifying expanded T cells in peripheral blood. The data were produced by immunoSEQ multiplex PCR, yet TCRdb's version contains in-frame clones alone and is incomplete. The sample has over 85,000 clones, more than 75% seen once. Note on this clone: What it binds is not known.

Healthy donors had no documented immune events, such as infections, while sampled. V was pared by 2 bases and J by 4 bases, with 14 bases between. CDR1 is KGHSH, CDR2 LQKENI, per germline. CDR3 length equals 15 residues. Findings and caveats of the study: Variance in clone template counts between approximately two-week samples significantly increased with total template count across all healthy donors. Over about two and four weeks, about 15 and 18 clones changed, versus 1.2 between replicates.

V gene TRBV18 combines with J gene TRBJ1-1; no firm D call. The TCR sequence derives from a person aged 18 to 69 in good health. Source material: blood. The CDR3, as DNA: TGTGCCAGCTCACCAGTGGACGGGCTGGGCACTGAAGCTTTCTTT. Amino acid sequence: CASSPVDGLGTEAFF.